This TCR beta chain was retrieved from a study of regulatory T cells in long-lasting Graves disease. Specified time point: newly diagnosed GD, antithyroid drugs for less than 3 months. PBMC RNA was the source of the TCR library. Remarks on this clonotype: Its antigen remains unknown.

The CDR3 is 18 residues long. The ends were cut back, 3 bases at V and 1 base at J, with 16 bases in the middle. CDR1 and CDR2 (germline): MNHEY, SMNVEV (reference sequence). Study-wide results and limits: Examination was confined to peripheral blood, excluding thyroid tissue.

Arm-PCR of CDR3 regions and iRepertoire HTBI primers were the basis on which TCR beta libraries were built. Each CDR3 protein gets one entry after TCRdb re-called the multiplex PCR reads with MiXCR. The table records approximately 460,000 distinct CDR3 sequences, roughly 15% of them present only once. These same records also appear under a second study, on T cells in Graves' hyperthyroidism and ophthalmopathy. That investigation notes: The TCR CDR3 was amplified in a first-round RT-PCR using the HTBI primer set. Ophthalmopathy was model-predicted a median roughly 6.2 months pre-onset.

The clonotype was recovered from a woman under 40 with Graves disease. The input for sequencing was peripheral blood mononuclear cells (PBMCs), taken at new diagnosis, from a patient treated with antithyroid drugs. V and J are TRBV27 and TRBJ2-6; D possibly corresponds to TRBD2 (5 bases). The CDR3, as DNA: TGTGCCAGCAGTTTGAGGCCGGGGTGGGGATCTGGGGCCAACGTCCTGACTTTC. Translated, it gives CASSLRPGWGSGANVLTF.